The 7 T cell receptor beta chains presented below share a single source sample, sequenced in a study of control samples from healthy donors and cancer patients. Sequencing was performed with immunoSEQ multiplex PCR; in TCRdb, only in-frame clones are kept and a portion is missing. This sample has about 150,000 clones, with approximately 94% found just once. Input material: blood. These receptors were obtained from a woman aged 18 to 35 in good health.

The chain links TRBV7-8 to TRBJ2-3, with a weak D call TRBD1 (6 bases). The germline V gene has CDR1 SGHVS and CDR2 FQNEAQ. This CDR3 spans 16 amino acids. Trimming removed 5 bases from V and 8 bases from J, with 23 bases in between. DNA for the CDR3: TGTGCCAGCAGCGAAACCTCGACAGGCCTCGGGGCTACGCAGTATTTT. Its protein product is CASSETSTGLGATQYF.

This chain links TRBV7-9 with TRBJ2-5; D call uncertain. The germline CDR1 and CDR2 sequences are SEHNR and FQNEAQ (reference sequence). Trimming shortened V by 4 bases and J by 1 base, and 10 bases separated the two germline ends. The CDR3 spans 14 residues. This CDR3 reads CASSSGRIQETQYF. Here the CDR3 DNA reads TGTGCCAGCAGCTCCGGACGTATCCAAGAGACCCAGTACTTC.

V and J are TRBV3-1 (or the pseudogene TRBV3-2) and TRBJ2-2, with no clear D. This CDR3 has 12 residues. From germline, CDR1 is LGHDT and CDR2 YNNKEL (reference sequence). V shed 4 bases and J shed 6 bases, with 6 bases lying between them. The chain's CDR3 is CASSRGAGELFF. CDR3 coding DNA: TGTGCCAGCAGCCGAGGCGCCGGGGAGCTGTTTTTT.

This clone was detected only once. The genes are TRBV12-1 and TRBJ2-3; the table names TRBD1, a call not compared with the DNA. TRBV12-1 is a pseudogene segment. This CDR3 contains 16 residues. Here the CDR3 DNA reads TGTGCCAGCACCTTGCTTTACGGGACAGCCGCAGATACGCAGTATTTT. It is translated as CASTLLYGTAADTQYF.

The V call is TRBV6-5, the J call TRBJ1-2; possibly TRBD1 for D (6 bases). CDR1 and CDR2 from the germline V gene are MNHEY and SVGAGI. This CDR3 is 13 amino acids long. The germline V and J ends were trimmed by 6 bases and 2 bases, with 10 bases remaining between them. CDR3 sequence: CASSSDRNYGYTF. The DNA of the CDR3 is TGTGCCAGCAGCTCGGACAGAAACTATGGCTACACCTTC.

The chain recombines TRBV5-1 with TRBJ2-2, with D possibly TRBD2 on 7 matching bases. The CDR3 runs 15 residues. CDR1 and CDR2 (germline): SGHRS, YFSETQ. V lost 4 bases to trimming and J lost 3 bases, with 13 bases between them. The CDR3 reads CASSQQGGDTGELFF. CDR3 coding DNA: TGCGCCAGCAGCCAACAGGGAGGGGACACCGGGGAGCTGTTTTTT.

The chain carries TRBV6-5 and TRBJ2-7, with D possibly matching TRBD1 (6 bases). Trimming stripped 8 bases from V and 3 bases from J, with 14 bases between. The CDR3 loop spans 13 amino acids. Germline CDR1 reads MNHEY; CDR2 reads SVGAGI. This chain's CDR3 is CASGRDTNYEQYF. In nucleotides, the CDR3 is TGTGCCAGCGGCCGGGACACCAACTACGAGCAGTACTTC.